These 6 T cell receptor beta chains came from one sample sequenced in a study of cytomegalovirus exposure and HLA in healthy donors. PCR amplification relied on 60 Vbeta primers (plus 13 Jbeta primers). Generated by immunoSEQ multiplex PCR, the TCRdb table keeps only in-frame clones and is missing some. Here the sample spans about 120,000 clones, around 75% being singletons. Input material: PBMCs. The receptor source for this set is a middle-aged woman in good health and CMV-seropositive.

This clone was found once. The chain employs TRBV2 and TRBJ2-7, with a tentative D call TRBD1 (6 bases). V gave up 7 bases and J gave up 4 bases, with 17 bases separating them. CDR1 is SNHLY, CDR2 FYNNEI, per germline. The CDR3 loop spans 14 amino acids. CDR3 residues: CASKGELIDYEQYF. The CDR3 coding sequence is TGTGCCAGCAAGGGGGAGTTGATTGATTACGAGCAGTACTTC.

This clone was observed a handful of times. The chain has TRBV2 and TRBJ1-1; 9 bases agree with TRBD1. Germline V gives CDR1 SNHLY, CDR2 FYNNEI. The CDR3 is 14 amino acids. With V trimmed by 5 bases and J by 5 bases, 6 bases remained unmatched. This CDR3 is CASSYGQGRTEAFF. DNA for the CDR3: TGTGCCAGCAGTTACGGACAGGGGAGAACTGAAGCTTTCTTT. The full variable domain, with the rest looked up from reference TRBV2 and TRBJ1-1, is EPEVTQTPSHQVTQMGQEVILRCVPISNHLYFYWYRQILGQKVEFLVSFYNNEISEKSEIFDDQFSVERPDGSNFTLKIRSTKLEDSAMYFCASSYGQGRTEAFFGQGTRLTVV.

The chain has TRBV5-1 and TRBJ2-6, with D possibly TRBD2 on 6 matching bases. V lost 6 bases and J 4 bases, leaving 11 bases between the germline ends. Germline values: CDR1 SGHRS, CDR2 YFSETQ. The CDR3 loop spans 14 amino acids. The CDR3, as DNA: TGCGCCAGCATTGCGGGGATAGGGGCCAACGTCCTGACTTTC. This codes for CASIAGIGANVLTF. Looking up the rest from reference TRBV5-1 and TRBJ2-6 gives the full variable domain: KAGVTQTPRYLIKTRGQQVTLSCSPISGHRSVSWYQQTPGQGLQFLFEYFSETQRNKGNFPGRFSGRQFSNSRSEMNVSTLELGDSALYLCASIAGIGANVLTFGAGSRLTVL.

The rearrangement joins TRBV12-5 to TRBJ1-2; D is unclear. The CDR3 totals 12 residues. Trimming removed 0 bases from V and 4 bases from J, with 3 bases in between. Germline lookup yields CDR1 LGHNT and CDR2 FRNRAP. The chain's CDR3 is CASGLVSYGYTF. Written as DNA, the CDR3 is TGTGCTAGTGGTTTGGTCTCCTATGGCTACACCTTC.

The CDR3 sequence is CASSLQGNYGYTF. The CDR3 DNA sequence: TGTGCCAGCAGCCTACAGGGAAACTATGGCTACACCTTC. The V gene is TRBV6-1, the J gene TRBJ1-2, with D maybe TRBD1 (6 bases). The CDR3 runs to 13 residues. Per germline, CDR1 MNHNS and CDR2 SASEGT. Trimming stripped 6 bases from V and 2 bases from J, with 10 bases between.

The chain is built from TRBV27 and TRBJ2-5, with D maybe TRBD2 (6 bases). The CDR3 is 14 residues long. The germline CDR1 and CDR2 sequences are MNHEY and SMNVEV (reference sequence). V was pared by 3 bases and J by 5 bases, with 13 bases between. The CDR3 coding sequence is TGTGCCAGCAGTTTGGCGGGGTGGGTGGAGACCCAGTACTTC. Its protein product is CASSLAGWVETQYF.